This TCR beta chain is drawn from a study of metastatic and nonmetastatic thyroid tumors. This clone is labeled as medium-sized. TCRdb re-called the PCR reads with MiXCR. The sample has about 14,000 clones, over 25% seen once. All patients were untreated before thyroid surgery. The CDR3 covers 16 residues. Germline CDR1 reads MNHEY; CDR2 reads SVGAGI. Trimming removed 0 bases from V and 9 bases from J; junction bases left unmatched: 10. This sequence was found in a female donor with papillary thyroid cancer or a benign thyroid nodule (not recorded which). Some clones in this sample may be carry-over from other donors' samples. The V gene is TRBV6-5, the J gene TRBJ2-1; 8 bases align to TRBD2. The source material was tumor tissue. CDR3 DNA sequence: TGTGCCAGCAGTTACTCGGGGGGACTAGGGACTAGTGAGCAGTTCTTC. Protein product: CASSYSGGLGTSEQFF.